The rows below give T cell receptor beta chains drawn from one sample of a study of blood T cell repertoires in COVID-19. Method: immunoSEQ multiplex PCR; TCRdb's copy keeps in-frame clones and lacks some. Of tens of thousands of clones in the sample, around 80% are singletons; the top ten hold around 1.6%. The specimen was peripheral blood. These TCRs come from a man in his sixties with COVID-19, enrolled during active disease. CDR3s include the opening cysteine and the closing phenylalanine or tryptophan. The D gene is left open where the match is weak. For some rows the clone size is stated as once, few or many, or as a class when expanded; others skip it.

clone_size	v_call	j_call	d_call	cdr3_aa	cdr3_nt
.	TRBV5-1	TRBJ1-1	.	CASSLSGMNTEAFF	TGCGCCAGCAGCCTATCAGGGATGAACACTGAAGCTTTCTTT
.	TRBV25-1	TRBJ2-1	.	CASNQGWGDGNEQFF	TGTGCCAGCAACCAGGGGTGGGGCGACGGCAATGAGCAGTTCTTC
.	TRBV5-4	TRBJ2-4	TRBD2	CASSLGLAGALNIQYF	TGTGCCAGCAGCTTGGGACTAGCGGGAGCCCTAAACATTCAGTACTTC
.	TRBV5-4	TRBJ2-5	TRBD2	CASRAASGSTETQYF	TGTGCCAGCAGAGCGGCTAGCGGGAGTACGGAGACCCAGTACTTC
.	TRBV29-1	TRBJ2-4	TRBD1	CSVGQGGAKNIQYF	TGCAGCGTCGGACAGGGGGGGGCCAAAAACATTCAGTACTTC
.	TRBV6-1	TRBJ1-2	.	CASSERQVRYGYTF	TGTGCCAGCAGTGAGAGACAGGTCCGCTATGGCTACACCTTC
.	TRBV10-1	TRBJ1-4	.	CASSESTRGKLFF	TGCGCCAGCAGTGAGTCGACTCGAGGAAAACTGTTTTTT
.	TRBV5-1	TRBJ2-5	.	CASSLAIGGAGETQYF	TGCGCCAGCAGCTTGGCTATAGGGGGGGCTGGGGAGACCCAGTACTTC
.	TRBV5-6	TRBJ1-1	.	CASSFLRVRTEAFF	TGTGCCAGCAGCTTCTTGCGGGTGAGAACTGAAGCTTTCTTT
.	TRBV15	TRBJ1-5	.	CATSRDPGNQPQHF	TGTGCCACCAGCAGAGATCCGGGGAATCAGCCCCAGCATTTT
.	TRBV10-3	TRBJ1-1	.	CAISLKQGGSTEAFF	TGTGCCATCAGTCTCAAACAGGGAGGGAGCACTGAAGCTTTCTTT
.	TRBV25-1	TRBJ1-2	TRBD1	CAHQGGRQGGYTF	TGTGCCCACCAAGGGGGGAGACAGGGAGGCTACACCTTC
.	TRBV19	TRBJ2-2	.	CASRLGQNTGELFF	TGTGCCAGTAGATTGGGACAGAACACCGGGGAGCTGTTTTTT
.	TRBV5-1	TRBJ1-3	.	CASSAGANSGNTIYF	TGCGCCAGCAGCGCGGGAGCAAATTCTGGAAACACCATATATTTT
.	TRBV11-2	TRBJ2-6	.	CASNPFRGSSGANVLTF	TGTGCCAGCAACCCTTTTCGAGGGTCGTCTGGGGCCAACGTCCTGACTTTC
.	TRBV18	TRBJ2-1	TRBD1	CASSQNRGLGEQFF	TGTGCCAGCTCGCAAAACAGGGGGTTAGGTGAGCAGTTCTTC
.	TRBV5-8	TRBJ2-2	TRBD1	CASSLGQGYTGELFF	TGTGCCAGCAGCTTGGGACAGGGGTACACCGGGGAGCTGTTTTTT
.	TRBV27	TRBJ1-1	.	CASSSLILDNTEAFF	TGTGCCAGTAGTTCCTTGATTCTAGATAACACTGAAGCTTTCTTT
.	TRBV9	TRBJ2-2	TRBD2	CASSPREGLTGELFF	TGTGCCAGCAGCCCCAGGGAGGGACTCACCGGGGAGCTGTTTTTT
.	TRBV28	TRBJ2-6	.	CASRRYSGANVLTF	TGTGCCAGCAGACGGTACTCTGGGGCCAACGTCCTGACTTTC
.	TRBV4-1	TRBJ1-2	.	CASSQGTGPSYGYTF	TGCGCCAGCAGCCAAGGAACAGGGCCGAGCTATGGCTACACCTTC
.	TRBV10-3	TRBJ2-7	.	CAISEPTGGRSYEQYF	TGTGCCATCAGTGAGCCTACGGGGGGCAGGTCCTACGAGCAGTACTTC
.	TRBV12-5	TRBJ1-1	.	CASGLVQGSTEAFF	TGTGCTAGTGGTTTGGTACAGGGATCGACTGAAGCTTTCTTT
.	TRBV28	TRBJ1-2	.	CASRSTVNYGYTF	TGTGCCAGCAGGTCCACGGTTAACTATGGCTACACCTTC
.	TRBV20-1	TRBJ1-6	.	CSARAGSPLHF	TGCAGTGCTCGAGCAGGCTCACCCCTCCACTTT
once	TRBV5-4	TRBJ2-7	.	CASSPGAPPYEQYF	TGTGCCAGCAGCCCGGGAGCCCCTCCGTACGAGCAGTACTTC
.	TRBV20-1	TRBJ2-3	.	CSAPLSDTQYF	TGCAGTGCTCCCTTGTCAGATACGCAGTATTTT
.	TRBV6-2/TRBV6-3	TRBJ1-2	TRBD1	CASSSGSPRDSYGYTF	TGTGCCAGCAGTTCAGGCAGCCCCCGGGACAGCTATGGCTACACCTTC
.	TRBV28	TRBJ1-5	.	CASSFPRGPQHF	TGTGCCAGCAGTTTCCCAAGAGGGCCCCAGCATTTT
.	TRBV5-6	TRBJ1-2	TRBD1	CASSTWTGGPFGYTF	TGTGCCAGCAGCACTTGGACAGGGGGGCCTTTTGGCTACACCTTC
.	TRBV7-9	TRBJ1-2	.	CASSLSSDEGGYTF	TGTGCCAGCAGCTTATCTTCGGATGAGGGAGGCTACACCTTC
.	TRBV3-1/TRBV3-2	TRBJ1-1	.	CASSQDRVTEAFF	TGTGCCAGCAGCCAAGACAGGGTAACTGAAGCTTTCTTT
.	TRBV7-9	TRBJ2-2	.	CASSLEAGGELFF	TGTGCCAGCAGCTTAGAAGCCGGCGGGGAGCTGTTTTTT
.	TRBV6-5	TRBJ2-1	.	CATLSGVSNEQFF	TGTGCCACGCTCTCGGGTGTTTCCAATGAGCAGTTCTTC
.	TRBV5-1	TRBJ2-5	.	CASSLGQGGELQETQYF	TGCGCCAGCAGCTTGGGGCAGGGCGGTGAATTGCAAGAGACCCAGTACTTC
.	TRBV5-5	TRBJ2-2	.	CASSGTGSNTGELFF	TGTGCCAGCAGCGGTACAGGGTCGAACACCGGGGAGCTGTTTTTT
few	TRBV19	TRBJ1-5	.	CASSIGGLEPQHF	TGTGCCAGTAGTATAGGAGGGCTGGAGCCCCAGCATTTT
.	TRBV7-9	TRBJ1-1	.	CASSLLEHPGTEAFF	TGTGCCAGCAGCCTTCTCGAGCACCCGGGCACTGAAGCTTTCTTT
.	TRBV28	TRBJ1-2	TRBD1	CASSSWTGGVEDGYTF	TGTGCCAGCAGTTCATGGACAGGGGGCGTAGAAGACGGCTACACCTTC
.	TRBV7-2	TRBJ1-6	.	CASSLREGIRSPLHF	TGTGCCAGCAGCCTCAGGGAGGGGATTAGATCACCCCTCCACTTT
.	TRBV11-1	TRBJ2-2	.	CASNDRRDTGELFF	TGTGCCAGCAACGACAGGCGGGACACCGGGGAGCTGTTTTTT
.	TRBV12-2	TRBJ1-4	.	CASRSPRYEKLFF	TGTGCAAGTCGCTCCCCTCGTTATGAAAAACTGTTTTTT
.	TRBV6-2/TRBV6-3	TRBJ2-3	TRBD2	CASSYPVGLAGKSADTQYF	TGTGCCAGCAGTTACCCGGTTGGACTAGCGGGAAAATCTGCAGATACGCAGTATTTT
.	TRBV7-9	TRBJ1-3	.	CASSLGGRAGNTIYF	TGTGCCAGCAGCTTAGGGGGCAGGGCTGGAAACACCATATATTTT
.	TRBV19	TRBJ1-2	.	CASSNDRNYGYTF	TGTGCCAGTAGTAACGACAGAAACTATGGCTACACCTTC
few	TRBV7-2	TRBJ1-1	TRBD1	CASSLNRGVTEAFF	TGTGCCAGCAGCTTAAACAGGGGGGTTACTGAAGCTTTCTTT
.	TRBV11-1	TRBJ1-4	.	CASSQDQEASNEKLFF	TGTGCCAGCAGCCAGGACCAGGAGGCCAGTAATGAAAAACTGTTTTTT
once	TRBV28	TRBJ2-1	.	CASKFTGTSNNEQFF	TGTGCCAGCAAATTTACCGGGACATCGAACAATGAGCAGTTCTTC
.	TRBV3-1/TRBV3-2	TRBJ2-1	TRBD1	CASSQGTGGFNEQFF	TGTGCCAGCAGCCAGGGGACAGGGGGCTTCAATGAGCAGTTCTTC
.	TRBV6-6	TRBJ2-7	TRBD1	CASSGGQGNIYEQYF	TGTGCCAGCAGTGGCGGACAGGGGAATATCTACGAGCAGTACTTC
.	TRBV7-3	TRBJ2-7	TRBD1	CASSGGQGYEQYF	TGTGCCAGCAGCGGGGGACAGGGATACGAGCAGTACTTC
.	TRBV5-6	TRBJ1-3	TRBD1	CASSQQGNTIYF	TGTGCCAGCAGCCAACAGGGGAACACCATATATTTT
.	TRBV2	TRBJ2-3	.	CASSEGRTGTDTQYF	TGTGCCAGCAGTGAAGGGCGGACAGGCACAGATACGCAGTATTTT
.	TRBV7-2	TRBJ1-2	.	CASSAYYNYGYTF	TGTGCCAGCAGCGCGTACTATAACTATGGCTACACCTTC
.	TRBV28	TRBJ1-1	.	CASEVPRGGSTEAFF	TGTGCCAGCGAAGTCCCGCGGGGGGGAAGCACTGAAGCTTTCTTT
.	TRBV4-1	TRBJ1-1	.	CASSQESSLNTEAFF	TGCGCCAGCAGCCAAGAGAGCTCATTGAACACTGAAGCTTTCTTT
.	TRBV18	TRBJ2-7	TRBD1	CASSPSRTGGNEQYF	TGTGCCAGCTCACCAAGTCGGACAGGGGGTAACGAGCAGTACTTC
.	TRBV28	TRBJ1-2	.	CASSSRLYGYTF	TGTGCCAGCAGTTCCAGGCTCTATGGCTACACCTTC
.	TRBV9	TRBJ1-2	.	CASSVEAGGDYGYTF	TGTGCCAGCAGCGTAGAGGCTGGGGGGGACTATGGCTACACCTTC